A single T cell receptor beta chain is shown here with its context. TCRdb's table, derived via immunoSEQ multiplex PCR, lists solely in-frame clones and lacks some. The data contain about 120,000 clones, about nine tenths of them singletons. The sample belongs to a study of T cell clones after liver transplantation. The CDR3 spans 13 residues. From germline, CDR1 is SNHLY and CDR2 FYNNEI. V gave up 5 bases and J gave up 2 bases, with 9 bases separating them. Sorting of unstimulated PBMCs yielded separate CD3+CD4+ and CD3+CD8+ fractions. The J gene is TRBJ1-1, the V gene TRBV2; no definite D call. The origin of this receptor is a human patient who received a liver transplant. Among the T cells, some may be from the graft donor. The sequences come from CD4+ T cells from blood, collected 12 months after liver transplant. CDR3 sequence reads: CASSPSFNTEAFF. CDR3 bases: TGTGCCAGCAGTCCATCATTTAACACTGAAGCTTTCTTT.